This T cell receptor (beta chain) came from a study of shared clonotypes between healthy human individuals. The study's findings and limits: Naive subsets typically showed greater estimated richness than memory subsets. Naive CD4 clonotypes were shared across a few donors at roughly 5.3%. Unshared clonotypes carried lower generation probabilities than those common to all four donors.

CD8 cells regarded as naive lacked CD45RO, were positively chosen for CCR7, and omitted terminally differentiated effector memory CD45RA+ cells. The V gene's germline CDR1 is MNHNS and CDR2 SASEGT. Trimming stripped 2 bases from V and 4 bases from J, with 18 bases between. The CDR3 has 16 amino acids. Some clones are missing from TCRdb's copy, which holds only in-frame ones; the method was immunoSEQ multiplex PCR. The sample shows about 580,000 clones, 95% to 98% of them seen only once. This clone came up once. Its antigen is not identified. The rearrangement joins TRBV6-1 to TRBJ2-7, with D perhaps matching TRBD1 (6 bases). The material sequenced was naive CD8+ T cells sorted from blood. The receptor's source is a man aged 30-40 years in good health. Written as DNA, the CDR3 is TGTGCCAGCAGTGAATATTTCATACAGGGAGTATACGAGCAGTACTTC. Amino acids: CASSEYFIQGVYEQYF.